This is a list of T cell receptor beta chains from one sample in a study of CD8 T cells in Susac syndrome. MiXCR was run by TCRdb on the immunoSEQ multiplex PCR reads, yielding one entry per CDR3 protein. The sample comprises 55,000 to 75,000 distinct CDR3 sequences, around 93% of which are singletons, and 0.15% rests with the top ten. The material sequenced was CD4+ T cells from PBMCs. These receptors came from a human donor with Susac syndrome. Both conserved end residues are part of each CDR3. The order of the fields is V gene, CDR3 length, CDR3 protein.

TRBV6-2/TRBV6-3 12 CASSYSVYGYTF
TRBV5-6 15 CASSFRAGTSQPQHF
TRBV6-5 16 CASSYSNRGVGETQYF
TRBV6-5 13 CASRLDSSYEQYF
TRBV12-3/TRBV12-4 12 CASSQDRGTQYF
TRBV4-3 14 CASSQGLLEETQYF
TRBV30 14 CAWSGRPGNQPQHF
TRBV7-9 14 CASRREGGVYGYTF
TRBV20-1 14 CSARTLAPLGEQFF
TRBV19 14 CASSMRVKSYEQYF
TRBV15 15 CATSKGGLNTGELFF
TRBV16 14 CASSQSLINYGYTF
TRBV24-1 16 CATSDFKQGYNSPLHF
TRBV12-3/TRBV12-4 14 CASSLDRGIYEQYF
TRBV7-8 16 CASSSRGSGSSEKLFF
TRBV6-5 15 CASSYSGRQQETQYF
TRBV5-1 16 CASSLLQGQRKETQYF
TRBV7-9 16 CASSLEGGLSSYEQYF
TRBV7-9 14 CASSPGLIGETQYF
TRBV28 17 CASSPATGTSSGNTIYF
TRBV4-2 17 CASSQDRGQGSYETQYF
TRBV28 11 CASSSGGGYTF
TRBV5-4 15 CASSQAAAVTDTQYF
TRBV14 14 CASSQLQGSYGYTF
TRBV27 13 CASSSRAGYGYTF
TRBV20-1 21 CSARDGVRQGAQGLAKNIQYF
TRBV19 13 CASSIGLRGTQYF
TRBV6-6 15 CASRDRGHNGYEQYF
TRBV20-1 14 CSASAPVGRETQYF
TRBV20-1 13 CSVGGQANYGYTF
TRBV10-3 11 CATGGAQPQHF
TRBV19 13 CASKTREADTQYF
TRBV6-4 18 CASSPGRTAGAAYNEQFF
TRBV20-1 15 CSAWRRDTLNTEAFF
TRBV6-5 15 CASSYSGVANTEAFF
TRBV29-1 12 CSVGGSRDEAFF
TRBV3-1 14 CASSHSGGTDTQYF
TRBV9 14 CATQKMASTDTQYF
TRBV10-3 14 CAISEYGASYEQYF
TRBV4-2 16 CASSQVGTSGSYEQYF
TRBV12-5 13 CASSVGSTDTQYF
TRBV11-2 19 CASSPRWYGTSGAKNIQYF
TRBV7-2 14 CASAGQGHTGELFF
TRBV12-3/TRBV12-4 17 CASSIRTGSGLNNEQFF
TRBV6-5 12 CASSPGTGELFF
TRBV5-6 16 CASSWRRTSRQETQYF
TRBV12-3/TRBV12-4 14 CASSMGHSNYGYTF
TRBV20-1 12 CSAGVQEETQYF
TRBV7-2 16 CASSKTSGGRTDTQYF
TRBV10-3 13 CAIGDRGPYEQYF
TRBV14 15 CASSRETWFFNEQFF
TRBV11-3 13 CASSLPRDGKQFF
TRBV6-5 15 CASCRIGTGDEKLFF
TRBV20-1 17 CSARVTGGGEITDTQYF